This entry concerns a single T cell receptor (beta chain). The sample belongs to a study of control samples from healthy donors and cancer patients. Using immunoSEQ multiplex PCR, the repertoire was profiled, and TCRdb retains in-frame clones only, with some absent. The table lists 90,000 to 130,000 clones, 70% to 85% of them singletons. The TCR was taken from a man between 18 and 29 years old in good health. The sample consisted of blood.

The CDR3 loop is CASSLHYEQYF. The CDR3 DNA is TGTGCCAGCAGCCTCCATTACGAGCAGTACTTC. The genes are TRBV13 and TRBJ2-7, with D hard to call. The CDR3 length is 11 residues. V was cut by 5 bases and J by 4 bases, with 6 bases left in between. Per germline, CDR1 PRHDT and CDR2 FYEKMQ (reference sequence).